One and the same sample provided the 32 T cell receptor beta chains below, sequenced in a study of regulatory T cells in long-lasting Graves disease. Researchers made TCR beta libraries by using iRepertoire HTBI primers and running Arm-PCR on CDR3 regions. TCRdb re-called the multiplex PCR reads through MiXCR, storing one row per CDR3 protein. The sample holds about 540,000 distinct CDR3 sequences; approximately 13% are singletons and the top ten take more than 8.5%. Noted time point: newly diagnosed GD, antithyroid drugs for less than 3 months. The TCR library was made from RNA that had been extracted from PBMCs in TRIzol. In addition, the sample was reused for a study of T cells in Graves' hyperthyroidism and ophthalmopathy.

The sample was peripheral blood mononuclear cells (PBMCs), taken at new diagnosis, from a patient treated with antithyroid drugs. All receptors come from a man aged 30-40 years with Graves disease.

This clonotype has at least ten counts. The V call is TRBV2, the J call TRBJ2-1, with 12 bases lining up with TRBD2. CDR1 and CDR2 (germline): SNHLY, FYNNEI. The CDR3 loop spans 16 amino acids. J lost 0 bases, V lost 5 bases, and 2 bases had no gene match. The CDR3 DNA follows: TGTGCCAGCAGTCGACTAGCGGGGGCCTCCTACAATGAGCAGTTCTTC. Its translation: CASSRLAGASYNEQFF.

This clonotype appeared a few times. J is TRBJ2-5 and V is TRBV18, with 10 bases matching TRBD2. The CDR3 covers 18 residues. After removal of 4 bases from V and 4 bases from J, the junction contained 15 bases not matched to a gene. Germline assignment: CDR1 KGHSH and CDR2 LQKENI. The CDR3 protein is CASSLAPGTSARGETQYF. The CDR3 DNA is TGTGCCAGCTCACTAGCCCCCGGGACTAGCGCCCGCGGAGAGACCCAGTACTTC.

Many counts were recorded for this clonotype. J is TRBJ1-1 and V is TRBV5-1; 8 positions match TRBD1. In germline, CDR1 is SGHRS, CDR2 YFSETQ. The CDR3 runs 15 residues. Trimming took 0 bases from V and 5 from J; bases not matched to a gene: 6. As DNA, the CDR3 is TGCGCCAGCAGCTTGGGACAGGGGCCGGTGACTGAAGCTTTCTTT. This translates into CASSLGQGPVTEAFF.

This clonotype was observed at least ten times. The CDR3 bases are TGTGCCAGCAGCTTACTAGCGGGAGAAACGGAGACCCAGTACTTC. This gives the protein CASSLLAGETETQYF. The chain has TRBV7-9 and TRBJ2-5; 10 bases match TRBD2. Germline V gene lookup returns CDR1 SEHNR and CDR2 FQNEAQ (reference sequence). The length of the CDR3 is 15 residues. The V segment lost 2 bases and the J segment 5 bases; nucleotides outside the gene matches: 5.

This clonotype was counted many times. The chain is built from TRBV20-1 and TRBJ2-3, with 7 bases that match TRBD1. Germline-derived CDR1 and CDR2 are DFQATT and SNEGSKA (reference sequence). The CDR3 totals 14 residues. Losses at the gene ends were 3 bases for V and 9 bases for J; bases not matched to a gene: 12. In DNA form, the CDR3 reads TGCAGTGCTAGCATGGCAGGGGGAAATCGGACGCAGTATTTT. Translated, it gives CSASMAGGNRTQYF.

This clonotype occurred many times. The chain employs TRBV20-1 and TRBJ1-2; 9 nucleotides match TRBD1. CDR1 is DFQATT and CDR2 is SNEGSKA in the germline V gene (reference sequence). Trimming cost V 6 bases and J 4 bases; bases outside gene matches: 6. The CDR3 contains 13 residues. CDR3 DNA: TGCAGTGCGGACCGACAGGGGGGCTATGGCTACACCTTC. As protein: CSADRQGGYGYTF.

This clonotype was seen only a few times. The chain joins TRBV29-1 to TRBJ2-3, with 10 bases aligning to TRBD2. The CDR3 consists of 24 residues. Germline CDR1 reads SQVTM; CDR2 reads ANQGSEA. J lost 3 bases, V lost 7 bases, and 37 bases had no gene match. CDR3 nucleotide sequence: TGCAGCGCCGCCCCTATATCCCTCCCTCAAAGCGGGAGGGCGTATGGACCCTTGACAGATACGCAGTATTTT. It translates to CSAAPISLPQSGRAYGPLTDTQYF.

This clonotype was seen ten or more times. The V gene is TRBV20-1, the J gene TRBJ2-1; 7 bases line up with TRBD2. Trimming at V came to 5 bases and at J to 0 bases, leaving 4 bases not matched to a gene. The germline CDR1 and CDR2 sequences are DFQATT and SNEGSKA (reference sequence). The CDR3 is made up of 14 amino acids. CDR3 sequence (DNA): TGCAGTGCTTTAGCGGGCAGCTCCTACAATGAGCAGTTCTTC. Its protein product is CSALAGSSYNEQFF.

The chain recombines TRBV4-2 with TRBJ1-3; possibly TRBD1 for D (5 bases). V gave up 4 bases and J gave up 0 bases, with 16 bases separating them. Germline CDR1 LGHNA, CDR2 YNFKEQ. The CDR3 is 17 residues long. The CDR3 loop is CASSREARDGSGNTIYF. The CDR3 nucleotides are TGTGCCAGCAGCCGAGAGGCCAGGGACGGCTCTGGAAACACCATATATTTT.

This clonotype was seen repeatedly, ten times or more. The chain couples TRBV6-5 to TRBJ2-5, with a weak D call TRBD2 (6 bases). This CDR3 comprises 15 residues. CDR1 is MNHEY, CDR2 SVGAGI, per germline. The V end lost 0 bases, the J end lost 5 bases, and 13 bases lay between the germline ends. This chain's CDR3 is CASSYSRRVDETQYF. CDR3 nucleotide sequence: TGTGCCAGCAGTTACTCGAGGAGGGTGGACGAGACCCAGTACTTC.

This clonotype was seen at least ten times. The chain employs TRBV6-1 and TRBJ2-3; D gene uncertain. V was pared by 6 bases and J by 6 bases, with 10 bases between. This CDR3 is 12 amino acids long. CDR1 is MNHNS, CDR2 SASEGT, per germline. The CDR3 spells CASSVGVDTQYF. The CDR3 nucleotides read TGTGCCAGCAGCGTCGGTGTGGATACGCAGTATTTT.

This clonotype has only a few counts. This chain uses TRBV27 with TRBJ1-2, with 12 bases identical to TRBD1. Per germline, CDR1 MNHEY and CDR2 SMNVEV (reference sequence). The trim removed 8 bases at V and 8 bases at J, leaving 12 bases unmatched. CDR3 size: 15 residues. Here the CDR3 DNA reads TGTGCCAGCTCCCGGGACAGGGGGCGTTTGGACGGCTACACCTTC. Protein: CASSRDRGRLDGYTF.

This clonotype was recorded many times. The chain carries TRBV30 and TRBJ2-1; no reliable D call. Germline CDR1 is GTSNPN and CDR2 is SVGIG (reference sequence). The CDR3 has 11 residues. Trimming took 3 bases from V and 8 from J, leaving 8 bases between them. As DNA, the CDR3 is TGTGCCTGGAGACCCCACCATGAGCAGTTCTTC. Its translation: CAWRPHHEQFF.

This clonotype showed up many times. The V gene is TRBV29-1, the J gene TRBJ2-2, with D uncertain. Germline CDR1 SQVTM, CDR2 ANQGSEA. The CDR3 sequence is 11 residues long. The V gene lost 4 bases and the J gene lost 5 bases, with 5 bases spanning the gap. The CDR3 coding sequence is TGCAGCGTTGCTGCAACCGGGGAGCTGTTTTTT. Its translation: CSVAATGELFF.

This clonotype was seen at least ten times. The chain couples TRBV20-1 to TRBJ1-5; TRBD1 agrees at 7 bases. The ends lost 1 base at V and 9 bases at J; junction bases unmatched: 0. CDR3 length: 11 residues. Germline CDR1 reads DFQATT; CDR2 reads SNEGSKA (reference sequence). CDR3 sequence: CSARGQGPQHF. CDR3 in DNA: TGCAGTGCTAGAGGACAGGGGCCCCAGCATTTT.

This clonotype appeared many times. The chain combines TRBV28 with TRBJ2-7, with 9 positions matching TRBD2. CDR3 length: 12 residues. The V and J ends lost 7 bases and 6 bases, in that order; junction bases with no gene match: 4. Germline CDR1 is MDHEN and CDR2 is SYDVKM. In nucleotides, the CDR3 is TGTGCCAGCAACCTAGCGGGATTCGAGCAGTACTTC. It encodes CASNLAGFEQYF.

The genes are TRBV5-4 and TRBJ2-2, with D perhaps being TRBD1 or TRBD2 (5 bases each). Trimming took 2 bases from V and 7 from J, leaving 15 bases between them. CDR1 and CDR2 (germline): SGHNT, YYREEE (reference sequence). CDR3 size: 15 residues. The CDR3 spells CASSFFSGAGGELFF. The CDR3 nucleotides are TGTGCCAGCAGCTTTTTTTCCGGGGCTGGCGGGGAGCTGTTTTTT.

This clonotype was observed a few times. The V call is TRBV10-3, the J call TRBJ1-2; D gene unclear. This CDR3 comprises 15 residues. Trimming left V 3 bases short and J 0 bases short, with 11 bases between. Germline CDR1 is ENHRY and CDR2 is SYGVKD. For the CDR3, the DNA is TGTGCCATCAGTGATGGTGGAGGTCCTAACTATGGCTACACCTTC. This gives the protein CAISDGGGPNYGYTF.

J is TRBJ2-2 and V is TRBV7-3; D is undetermined. This CDR3 comprises 12 residues. V was cut by 6 bases and J by 7 bases, with 9 bases left in between. Germline values: CDR1 SGHTA, CDR2 FQGTGA. DNA of the CDR3: TGTGCCAGCAGGGTCGGAAACGGGGAGCTGTTTTTT. Protein product: CASRVGNGELFF.

J is TRBJ2-2 and V is TRBV20-1; TRBD2 matches at 11 bases. Germline loops: CDR1 DFQATT, CDR2 SNEGSKA (reference sequence). The CDR3 is 15 residues long. With V trimmed by 5 bases and J by 2 bases, 4 bases remained unmatched. CDR3 sequence: CSAARLAGNTGELFF. The DNA for the CDR3 is TGCAGTGCTGCCCGACTAGCGGGAAACACCGGGGAGCTGTTTTTT.

The V and J genes are TRBV5-8 and TRBJ2-1; TRBD2 matches at 8 bases. The CDR3 covers 14 residues. The germline V gene encodes CDR1 SGHTS and CDR2 YDEGEE. Losses at the gene ends were 9 bases for V and 4 bases for J; bases not matched to a gene: 9. The DNA of the CDR3 is TGTGCCACCGGGGGCCGCGGGGGGTACAATGAGCAGTTCTTC. It is translated as CATGGRGGYNEQFF. Variable domain in full (rest from reference TRBV5-8 and TRBJ2-1): EAGVTQSPTHLIKTRGQQATLRCSPISGHTSVYWYQQALGLGLQFLLWYDEGEERNRGNFPPRFSGRQFPNYSSELNVNALELEDSALYLCATGGRGGYNEQFFGPGTRLTVL.

This sequence joins TRBV18 and TRBJ2-1; maybe TRBD1 (5 bases). Trimming cost V 4 bases and J 9 bases, with 13 bases left between them. This CDR3 region has 13 residues. Per the germline V gene, CDR1 is KGHSH and CDR2 is LQKENI. The CDR3 here is CASSLTGDSEQFF. Written as DNA, the CDR3 is TGTGCCAGCTCACTGACGGGCGACAGTGAGCAGTTCTTC.

This clonotype was seen at least ten times. The chain joins TRBV20-1 to TRBJ2-3, with D maybe TRBD2 (5 bases). CDR1 is DFQATT and CDR2 is SNEGSKA in the germline V gene (reference sequence). The CDR3 length is 13 residues. Trimming took off 7 bases at V and 4 bases at J, with 15 bases between the two ends. This CDR3 reads CSVRGRQADTQYF. CDR3 nucleotide sequence: TGCAGTGTCAGAGGGCGCCAGGCAGATACGCAGTATTTT.

The sample holds many counts of this clonotype. The CDR3 here is CASSLLTSGRIYEQYF. The CDR3 nucleotides are TGTGCCAGCAGTTTACTCACTAGCGGGAGGATCTACGAGCAGTACTTC. This rearrangement joins TRBV12-3 or TRBV12-4 to TRBJ2-7; 12 nucleotides align to TRBD2. Trimming took 2 bases from V and 3 from J; bases not matched to a gene: 5. The CDR3 length is 16 residues.

This clonotype has just a few counts. V gene TRBV4-1 combines with J gene TRBJ2-4; D is possibly TRBD1 (5 bases). The CDR3 contains 13 residues. With 0 bases removed from V and 9 bases from J, the gap between germline ends came to 9 bases. The germline gives CDR1 MGHRA, CDR2 YSYEKL. The CDR3 bases are TGCGCCAGCAGCCAAGATGTGGGGCGCATTCAGTACTTC. Protein: CASSQDVGRIQYF.

At least ten counts were recorded for this clonotype. J is TRBJ2-3 and V is TRBV12-3 or TRBV12-4, with a tentative D call TRBD1 (6 bases). The CDR3 consists of 14 residues. The V end was cut by 7 bases, the J end by 1 base, with 12 bases between. In nucleotides, the CDR3 is TGTGCCAGCAAGGGGGTCCAGCGCACAGATACGCAGTATTTT. Protein product: CASKGVQRTDTQYF.

This clonotype was seen repeatedly, ten times or more. This chain connects TRBV11-2 to TRBJ2-1; 11 bases are shared with TRBD2. The J segment lost 0 bases and the V segment lost 2 bases, leaving 9 bases of the junction unmatched. CDR3 length: 19 amino acids. Germline loops: CDR1 SGHAT, CDR2 FQNNGV. Here the CDR3 reads CASSLPLAGGTSSYNEQFF. The CDR3 DNA sequence: TGTGCCAGCAGCTTACCCCTAGCGGGAGGCACGAGCTCCTACAATGAGCAGTTCTTC.

This clonotype was seen only a few times. The chain recombines TRBV20-1 with TRBJ2-5, with unresolved D. V gave up 0 bases and J gave up 8 bases, with 4 bases separating them. This CDR3 has 10 residues. The germline gives CDR1 DFQATT, CDR2 SNEGSKA (reference sequence). DNA for the CDR3: TGCAGTGCTAGAGATCAAACCCAGTACTTC. Its translation is CSARDQTQYF.

This clonotype has at least ten counts. The chain uses TRBV9 and TRBJ2-1; 12 bases agree with TRBD2. Trimming cost V 4 bases and J 0 bases; bases outside gene matches: 5. Germline assignment: CDR1 SGDLS and CDR2 YYNGEE. CDR3 length: 17 residues. The CDR3 protein is CASSLTGLAGSYNEQFF. Here the CDR3 DNA reads TGTGCCAGCAGCCTTACGGGACTAGCGGGCTCCTACAATGAGCAGTTCTTC.

This clonotype was detected many times. V usage is TRBV12-3 or TRBV12-4 and J usage is TRBJ2-7; D ambiguous. The CDR3 loop spans 15 amino acids. Trimming took 2 bases from V and 2 from J, leaving 13 bases between them. The CDR3 DNA reads as TGTGCCAGCAGTTTACAGGTAACTGGGGCCTACGAGCAGTACTTC. Translated: CASSLQVTGAYEQYF.

This clonotype has more than one count but fewer than ten. A far larger clone differs by one base, so this is likely a read error. The CDR3 loop is CASSKQVDAEAFF. In nucleotides, the CDR3 is TGTGCCAGCAGTAAACAGGTGGACGCTGAAGCTTTCTTT. The chain combines TRBV7-8 with TRBJ1-1; possible D gene TRBD1, 5 bases. Germline loops: CDR1 SGHVS, CDR2 FQNEAQ. The germline V and J ends were trimmed by 6 bases and 6 bases, with 14 bases remaining between them. This CDR3 spans 13 amino acids.

To note about this clonotype: This may stem from a read error, because a much larger clone lies one nucleotide away. The chain links TRBV5-1 to TRBJ2-7; possible D gene TRBD2, 6 bases. There are 19 residues in the CDR3. Germline V lookup: CDR1 SGHRS, CDR2 YFSETQ. The CDR3 sequence: CVSSLATEGRPLAGYEQYF. CDR3 coding DNA: TGCGTCAGCAGCTTGGCGACAGAGGGGAGACCTTTGGCGGGATACGAGCAGTACTTC.